Shown below are 19 T cell receptor beta chains from a single sample sequenced in a study of blood T cell repertoires in COVID-19 (dated by TCRdb to the early 2020s). Preparation of the library involved the immunoSEQ multiplex PCR assay. Held by TCRdb, this immuneACCESS table contains in-frame sequences only and omits some clones. Under half of the omission traces to an unresolved V gene where checked; the cause of the rest is unknown. Counted in this sample were about 270,000 clones; 90% of them appeared once. The ten largest make up 4.1% of the sample. The sample was PBMCs or T cells enriched from blood (not recorded which). Source of these receptors: a woman in her twenties or thirties with acute COVID-19.

The chain is built from TRBV30 and TRBJ1-2; D is unclear. Trimming removed 2 bases from V and 4 bases from J, with 11 bases in between. CDR1 is GTSNPN and CDR2 is SVGIG in the germline V gene (reference sequence). The CDR3 is 13 residues long. The CDR3 is CAWSSGGIYGYTF. The CDR3 nucleotides are TGTGCCTGGAGTTCGGGAGGGATCTATGGCTACACCTTC.

V gene TRBV3-1 (or the pseudogene TRBV3-2) combines with J gene TRBJ1-3; D may be TRBD1 (5 bases). This CDR3 has 17 amino acids. The V gene lost 2 bases and the J gene lost 1 base, with 15 bases spanning the gap. CDR1 LGHDT and CDR2 YNNKEL come from the germline V gene (reference sequence). CDR3 nucleotides: TGTGCCAGCAGCCAATTCACCGGGACTGCTTCTGGAAACACCATATATTTT. Protein: CASSQFTGTASGNTIYF.

V is TRBV7-8 and J is TRBJ2-7; D not resolved. CDR1 and CDR2 (germline): SGHVS, FQNEAQ. The CDR3 spans 11 residues. V was trimmed by 5 bases and J by 2 bases, leaving 4 bases between them. The DNA for the CDR3 is TGTGCCAGCAGCCCCGCCTACGAGCAGTACTTC. Its protein product is CASSPAYEQYF.

The chain is built from TRBV28 and TRBJ2-3, with D perhaps matching TRBD2 (5 bases). Per the germline V gene, CDR1 is MDHEN and CDR2 is SYDVKM. This CDR3 spans 16 amino acids. Trimming stripped 3 bases from V and 3 bases from J, with 16 bases between. The CDR3 reads CASSFPRGRRTDTQYF. For the CDR3, the DNA is TGTGCCAGCAGTTTCCCACGGGGTAGGAGGACAGATACGCAGTATTTT.

The chain carries TRBV21-1 and TRBJ2-5; the D segment call TRBD2 is taken from the table without a DNA check. TRBV21-1 is a pseudogene. The length of the CDR3 is 19 residues. CDR3 loop: CASSKGMSDSGRAGETQYF. CDR3 DNA sequence: TGTGCCAGCAGCAAAGGGATGTCGGATAGCGGGAGGGCCGGGGAGACCCAGTACTTC.

The V gene is TRBV28, the J gene TRBJ1-4; 8 positions agree with TRBD1. CDR1 is MDHEN, CDR2 SYDVKM, per germline. The CDR3 has 12 amino acids. In nucleotides, the CDR3 is TGTGCGACAGGGGCAACTAATGAAAAACTGTTTTTT. Translation gives CATGATNEKLFF.

This chain uses TRBV27 with TRBJ1-2; 10 nucleotides line up with TRBD1. J gave up 7 bases and V 3 bases, and 8 bases lay outside the gene matches. Per the germline V gene, CDR1 is MNHEY and CDR2 is SMNVEV (reference sequence). The CDR3 sequence is 15 residues long. CDR3 amino acids: CASSLSTGGRGGYTF. The CDR3 region has the DNA TGTGCCAGCAGTTTGTCGACAGGGGGCAGGGGTGGCTACACCTTC.

V and J are TRBV18 and TRBJ2-7; 8 bases map to TRBD1. The CDR3 is 15 residues long. V dropped 3 bases and J dropped 5; count of bases not matched to a gene: 9. Germline V CDR1 and CDR2: KGHSH, LQKENI. CDR3 protein: CASSPFGQGLDEQYF. The CDR3 bases are TGTGCCAGCTCACCCTTCGGACAGGGTCTGGACGAGCAGTACTTC. The full variable domain, rest sourced from reference TRBV18 and TRBJ2-7, is NAGVMQNPRHLVRRRGQEARLRCSPMKGHSHVYWYRQLPEEGLKFMVYLQKENIIDESGMPKERFSAEFPKEGPSILRIQQVVRGDSAAYFCASSPFGQGLDEQYFGPGTRLTVT.

The rearrangement uses TRBV11-2 and TRBJ2-5, with D perhaps matching TRBD1 (6 bases). The germline V gene encodes CDR1 SGHAT and CDR2 FQNNGV. The CDR3 spans 15 residues. Trimming pared 5 bases from V and 1 base from J, leaving 14 bases between. DNA for the CDR3: TGTGCCAGCAGCCCTCTTGGGGGCCCCCAAGAGACCCAGTACTTC. This sequence encodes CASSPLGGPQETQYF.

The chain joins TRBV7-9 to TRBJ2-3; TRBD2 matches 7 bases. V lost 7 bases to trimming and J lost 2 bases; unmatched junction nucleotides: 12. The CDR3 extends over 16 amino acids. Germline assignment: CDR1 SEHNR and CDR2 FQNEAQ (reference sequence). The CDR3 sequence is CASILSGGSYTDTQYF. CDR3 nucleotide sequence: TGTGCCAGCATCCTGTCTGGCGGGAGTTACACAGATACGCAGTATTTT.

This chain uses TRBV27 with TRBJ2-3; the match to TRBD1 covers 8 bases. The V and J ends lost 1 base and 5 bases, in that order; junction bases with no gene match: 5. CDR1 is MNHEY and CDR2 is SMNVEV in the germline V gene (reference sequence). The CDR3 covers 15 residues. The CDR3 DNA reads as TGTGCCAGCAGTTTATTTACAGGGGGAAGAGATACGCAGTATTTT. This encodes CASSLFTGGRDTQYF.

The chain is built from TRBV13 and TRBJ1-2, with TRBD1 as a possible D gene (6 bases). Germline V lookup: CDR1 PRHDT, CDR2 FYEKMQ (reference sequence). This CDR3 contains 13 residues. V lost 4 bases and J 8 bases, leaving 14 bases between the germline ends. DNA for the CDR3: TGTGCCAGCAGCTATTCCGCCGACAGGGGCTACACCTTC. Translating gives CASSYSADRGYTF. Full variable domain (remainder filled in from reference TRBV13 and TRBJ1-2): AAGVIQSPRHLIKEKRETATLKCYPIPRHDTVYWYQQGPGQDPQFLISFYEKMQSDKGSIPDRFSAQQFSDYHSELNMSSLELGDSALYFCASSYSADRGYTFGSGTRLTVV.

This chain joins TRBV19 and TRBJ2-1, with TRBD1 matching 10 bases. CDR1 LNHDA and CDR2 SQIVND come from the germline V gene (reference sequence). Unmatched junction bases numbered 8, after V lost 3 bases and J lost 6 bases. The CDR3 runs 16 residues. DNA for the CDR3: TGTGCCAGTAGTATCGACTTGACAGGGGGCGGCAATGAGCAGTTCTTC. Encoded protein: CASSIDLTGGGNEQFF.

In its sample, this clone was seen a few times. This chain links TRBV28 with TRBJ2-7; tentative D call: TRBD1 (6 bases). V lost 2 bases and J 2 bases, leaving 13 bases between the germline ends. The CDR3 is made up of 15 amino acids. Germline-derived CDR1 and CDR2 are MDHEN and SYDVKM. CDR3 residues: CASSLENGQTYEQYF. The DNA of the CDR3 is TGTGCCAGCAGTTTAGAAAATGGACAGACCTACGAGCAGTACTTC.

V gene TRBV3-1 (or the pseudogene TRBV3-2) combines with J gene TRBJ2-7; a possible D gene is TRBD2 (5 bases). The CDR3 totals 15 residues. Trimming pared 0 bases from V and 6 bases from J, leaving 15 bases between. The germline V gene encodes CDR1 LGHDT and CDR2 YNNKEL (reference sequence). The CDR3 region is CASSQDRGSTLEQYF. The CDR3 DNA sequence: TGTGCCAGCAGCCAAGATAGAGGGAGCACCCTCGAGCAGTACTTC.

The rearrangement uses TRBV6-2 or TRBV6-3 and TRBJ2-2; D uncertain. This CDR3 contains 12 residues. The V gene lost 2 bases and the J gene lost 16 bases, with 14 bases spanning the gap. Looked up from germline, CDR1 is MNHEY and CDR2 is SVGEGT. CDR3 sequence (DNA): TGTGCCAGCAGTTACCTCTTCCCGGTGCGGTTTTTT. Translating gives CASSYLFPVRFF.

J is TRBJ2-2 and V is TRBV4-3, with 7 positions matching TRBD2. The ends lost 1 base at V and 3 bases at J; junction bases unmatched: 2. The germline V gene has CDR1 LGHNA and CDR2 YSLEER. The CDR3 is made up of 15 amino acids. The CDR3 loop is CASSQGLADTGELFF. The CDR3 bases are TGCGCCAGCAGCCAAGGACTAGCAGACACCGGGGAGCTGTTTTTT.

This chain connects TRBV7-9 to TRBJ2-1; 9 bases are a match to TRBD2. Trimming removed 6 bases from V and 5 bases from J; junction bases left unmatched: 5. This CDR3 is 14 amino acids long. Germline V gene sequence: CDR1 SEHNR, CDR2 FQNEAQ (reference sequence). The CDR3 nucleotides read TGTGCCAGCAGAAGCGGGAGGCTAAACAATGAGCAGTTCTTC. This translates into CASRSGRLNNEQFF.

The chain carries TRBV24-1 and TRBJ2-5; no firm D call. CDR1 and CDR2 (germline): KGHDR, SFDVKD. V was cut by 3 bases and J by 2 bases, with 15 bases left in between. This CDR3 contains 16 residues. The CDR3, as DNA: TGTGCCACCAGTGATCCCCGGAGTGAGTTACAAGAGACCCAGTACTTC. The encoded protein is CATSDPRSELQETQYF.